What follows describes a single T cell receptor (beta chain). The target antigen is unknown. The CDR3 runs to 14 residues. CDR1 is MDHEN, CDR2 SYDVKM, per germline. Trimming removed 7 bases from V and 1 base from J; junction bases left unmatched: 2. The sample originates from a study of PD-L1 blockade in urothelial cancer. Study-wide context: The authors examined blood 3 weeks (second dose) and 6 weeks after treatment start.

Time point given: peripheral blood 6 weeks after treatment start. Templates that were synthetic TCR analogs were spiked into each PCR. TCRdb's copy holds only in-frame clones and misses some; the assay was immunoSEQ multiplex PCR. Among some 48,000 clones listed, approximately 80% were seen once. Study findings and constraints: Patients with below-median pretreatment blood clonality survived longer. In blood at 3 weeks, tumor-associated clones expanded more among patients with durable benefit.

The sample consisted of PBMCs, taken around atezolizumab (anti-PD-L1) treatment. The receptor was derived from a man between 70 and 80 years old with urothelial cancer. V is TRBV28 and J is TRBJ2-2, with 8 nucleotides matching TRBD1. The CDR3 DNA is TGTGCCAGCAAAGACAGGGGGAACACCGGGGAGCTGTTTTTT. As protein: CASKDRGNTGELFF.